This TCR beta chain was recorded in a study of blood T cell repertoires in COVID-19. On the study more broadly: Specimens from acute and convalescent COVID-19 originated in the United States, Italy and Spain. The cDNA or gDNA used as material had been derived from T cells, B-cell-depleted T cells, or PBMCs.

The V and J ends lost 5 bases and 4 bases, in that order; junction bases with no gene match: 10. The CDR3 totals 15 residues. The germline V gene encodes CDR1 SGHTA and CDR2 FQGTGA. How the authors handled the data: Estimation of nucleated cell counts relied on the amplification of reference gene primers. Assay used: immunoSEQ multiplex PCR; TCRdb lists only in-frame clones, some missing. From that table come the V and J calls and clone size; the DNA was used to work out D and trimming. The data hold a few hundred thousand clones, with 75% to 85% observed a single time. Those enrolled in Seattle joined during active infection and were followed longitudinally afterward.

This TCR derives from a woman in her 70s with COVID-19, enrolled during active disease. Sequenced input: peripheral blood. J is TRBJ1-2 and V is TRBV7-3; TRBD1 agrees at 7 bases. CDR3: CASSGAPGTAYGYTF. The CDR3, as DNA: TGTGCCAGCAGCGGAGCTCCAGGGACAGCCTATGGCTACACCTTC. Together with reference TRBV7-3 and TRBJ1-2, the CDR3 gives the full variable domain: GAGVSQTPSNKVTEKGKYVELRCDPISGHTALYWYRQSLGQGPEFLIYFQGTGAADDSGLPNDRFFAVRPEGSVSTLKIQRTERGDSAVYLCASSGAPGTAYGYTFGSGTRLTVV.